These 21 T cell receptor beta chains originate from one sample sequenced in a study of blood T cell repertoires in COVID-19. Profiling relied on immunoSEQ multiplex PCR, and the TCRdb table lists in-frame clones only, not all of them. In the table there are some 150,000 clones, 84% of which are singletons. The sequencing input was peripheral blood. The source is a woman between 50 and 59 years old with acute or convalescent COVID-19.

V usage is TRBV29-1 and J usage is TRBJ2-3; the D is unclear. Trimming shortened V by 3 bases and J by 0 bases, and 4 bases separated the two germline ends. This CDR3 comprises 12 residues. Germline CDR1 and CDR2: SQVTM and ANQGSEA. The CDR3 here is CSVDSSTDTQYF. As DNA, the CDR3 is TGCAGCGTTGACTCCAGCACAGATACGCAGTATTTT.

The chain combines TRBV7-6 with TRBJ1-1, with a weak D call TRBD1 (6 bases). Germline CDR1 is SGHVS and CDR2 is FNYEAQ. Trimming took 5 bases from V and 4 from J, leaving 23 bases between them. This CDR3 comprises 17 residues. CDR3 amino acids: CASSNGQWLGAGTEAFF. The DNA for the CDR3 is TGTGCCAGCAGCAACGGTCAATGGCTGGGGGCGGGCACTGAAGCTTTCTTT. Combining the CDR3 with reference TRBV7-6 and TRBJ1-1 gives the whole variable domain GAGVSQSPRYKVTKRGQDVALRCDPISGHVSLYWYRQALGQGPEFLTYFNYEAQQDKSGLPNDRFSAERPEGSISTLTIQRTEQRDSAMYRCASSNGQWLGAGTEAFFGQGTRLTVV.

The V and J genes are TRBV18 and TRBJ2-5, with 7 bases identical to TRBD2. The CDR3 is 14 residues long. Looked up from germline, CDR1 is KGHSH and CDR2 is LQKENI. V shed 2 bases, J shed 4 bases, and the junction held 4 bases outside the gene matches. Written as DNA, the CDR3 is TGTGCCAGCTCACCAGCGTCTAGCGGAGAGACCCAGTACTTC. It encodes CASSPASSGETQYF.

This chain joins TRBV10-3 and TRBJ1-3, with 7 bases fitting TRBD1. Looked up from germline, CDR1 is ENHRY and CDR2 is SYGVKD. V shed 7 bases, J shed 4 bases, and the junction held 7 bases outside the gene matches. This CDR3 is 14 amino acids long. CDR3 nucleotides: TGTGCCATCAAAGAAGACAGGGCAGGAAACACCATATATTTT. Amino acid sequence: CAIKEDRAGNTIYF.

This clone has more than one count but fewer than ten. V usage is TRBV5-8 and J usage is TRBJ2-1; D is uncertain. Trimming took 1 base from V and 7 from J, leaving 9 bases between them. The CDR3 has 13 residues. Germline V gene lookup returns CDR1 SGHTS and CDR2 YDEGEE. In DNA form, the CDR3 reads TGTGCCAGCAGCTTGAGCCGAGAAAATGAGCAGTTCTTC. This encodes CASSLSRENEQFF.

The chain employs TRBV15 and TRBJ2-1, with 10 bases aligning to TRBD2. Germline lookup yields CDR1 LNHNV and CDR2 YYDKDF (reference sequence). After removal of 3 bases from V and 2 bases from J, the junction contained 4 bases not matched to a gene. This CDR3 has 16 amino acids. The CDR3 coding sequence is TGTGCCACCAGCAGCACTCTAGCGGGAGCCTACAATGAGCAGTTCTTC. Its translation: CATSSTLAGAYNEQFF. Using reference TRBV15 and TRBJ2-1 for the parts outside the CDR3, the full variable domain is DAMVIQNPRYQVTQFGKPVTLSCSQTLNHNVMYWYQQKSSQAPKLLFHYYDKDFNNEADTPDNFQSRRPNTSFCFLDIRSPGLGDTAMYLCATSSTLAGAYNEQFFGPGTRLTVL.

This chain uses TRBV9 with TRBJ1-1; D is unclear. The CDR3 runs to 13 residues. V was clipped by 0 bases and J by 5 bases, with 8 bases between them. Germline assignment: CDR1 SGDLS and CDR2 YYNGEE. This CDR3 is CASSVDQRTEAFF. The CDR3 nucleotides read TGTGCCAGCAGCGTAGATCAACGGACTGAAGCTTTCTTT.

This chain links TRBV5-8 with TRBJ2-1, with 9 positions matching TRBD2. The V segment lost 2 bases and the J segment 6 bases; nucleotides outside the gene matches: 6. The CDR3 is made up of 15 amino acids. Looked up from germline, CDR1 is SGHTS and CDR2 is YDEGEE. The CDR3 protein is CASSLHPGLANEQFF. DNA for the CDR3: TGTGCCAGCAGCTTACACCCGGGACTAGCCAATGAGCAGTTCTTC.

This rearrangement joins TRBV7-2 to TRBJ1-4; 7 bases are shared with TRBD1. The CDR3 runs to 15 residues. J gave up 4 bases and V 5 bases, and 7 bases lay outside the gene matches. CDR1 is SGHTA, CDR2 FQGNSA, per germline. CDR3 loop: CASSPIRDSNEKLFF. CDR3 DNA sequence: TGTGCCAGCAGCCCAATCCGGGACAGTAATGAAAAACTGTTTTTT.

The chain links TRBV29-1 to TRBJ1-1, with D possibly matching TRBD1 (6 bases). There are 17 residues in the CDR3. V lost 5 bases and J 4 bases, leaving 26 bases between the germline ends. Germline CDR1 and CDR2: SQVTM and ANQGSEA. CDR3 amino acids: CSVFIPGGGGFGTEAFF. For the CDR3, the DNA is TGCAGCGTTTTTATACCCGGGGGCGGGGGGTTTGGCACTGAAGCTTTCTTT.

The chain combines TRBV2 with TRBJ1-3, with no clear D. V gave up 6 bases and J gave up 0 bases, with 12 bases separating them. CDR1 and CDR2 from the germline V gene are SNHLY and FYNNEI. This CDR3 region has 15 residues. CDR3 in amino acids: CASRPEISSGNTIYF. Here the CDR3 DNA reads TGTGCCAGCAGGCCTGAGATTTCCTCTGGAAACACCATATATTTT.

Comment on this clone: Distinct nucleotide sequences in the sample also encode this CDR3. The V gene is TRBV5-4, the J gene TRBJ1-6, with D unclear. The germline CDR1 and CDR2 sequences are SGHNT and YYREEE (reference sequence). V dropped 0 bases and J dropped 4 bases, with 5 bases sitting between them. CDR3 length: 14 residues. In DNA form, the CDR3 reads TGTGCCAGCAGCTTGGACAGATATAATTCACCCCTCCACTTT. Encoded protein: CASSLDRYNSPLHF.

This clone came up once. This chain links TRBV5-4 with TRBJ1-3; a possible D gene is TRBD1 (5 bases). The CDR3 consists of 15 residues. V was cut by 3 bases and J by 0 bases, with 10 bases left in between. In germline, CDR1 is SGHNT, CDR2 YYREEE (reference sequence). The CDR3 here is CASSSRQSSGNTIYF. DNA of the CDR3: TGTGCCAGCAGCTCCCGACAGAGCTCTGGAAACACCATATATTTT.

This clone was found a few times. The rearrangement joins TRBV6-6 to TRBJ1-5; 7 bases are a match to TRBD1. V shed 10 bases, J shed 6 bases, and the junction held 18 bases outside the gene matches. The CDR3 is 16 residues long. CDR1 MNHNY and CDR2 SVGAGI come from the germline V gene (reference sequence). Here the CDR3 reads CATLPAKQGFGQPQHF. CDR3 coding DNA: TGTGCCACCCTCCCGGCCAAACAGGGGTTCGGTCAGCCCCAGCATTTT.

This sequence joins TRBV10-3 and TRBJ2-7; D might be TRBD2 (6 bases). This CDR3 has 14 amino acids. V shed 2 bases and J shed 2 bases, with 10 bases lying between them. Germline-derived CDR1 and CDR2 are ENHRY and SYGVKD. CDR3: CAISEVGGPYEQYF. The CDR3 DNA reads TGTGCCATCAGTGAGGTGGGAGGCCCCTACGAGCAGTACTTC.

The CDR3 nucleotides are TGTGCCAGCAGCTTGGGGACTACCAGCCCAGAGCAGTACTTC. Translated: CASSLGTTSPEQYF. This chain uses TRBV7-2 with TRBJ2-7, with TRBD2 identical over 7 bases. The germline V gene has CDR1 SGHTA and CDR2 FQGNSA. The CDR3 is 14 residues long. V trimming: 3 bases; J trimming: 7 bases; junction bases outside the gene matches: 9.

With regard to this clone: The same CDR3 also results from other DNA sequences found in this sample. The genes are TRBV18 and TRBJ2-1, with 10 bases that match TRBD2. This CDR3 region has 14 residues. The germline gives CDR1 KGHSH, CDR2 LQKENI. V shed 3 bases and J 4 bases; nucleotides not matched to a gene: 0. The CDR3: CASSPSGGYNEQFF. Written as DNA, the CDR3 is TGTGCCAGCTCACCTAGCGGGGGGTACAATGAGCAGTTCTTC.

This clone turned up a few times. The sample carries other DNA sequences with the same CDR3. The gene calls are TRBV24-1 and TRBJ1-2; 9 bases line up with TRBD1. Germline CDR1 reads KGHDR; CDR2 reads SFDVKD. The CDR3 runs to 15 residues. V lost 3 bases, J lost 7 bases, and 8 bases stayed unmatched. The CDR3 DNA is TGTGCCACCAGTGATGGGACAGGGTTTGGGTCTGGCTACACCTTC. This sequence encodes CATSDGTGFGSGYTF.

This clone was seen just once. The V and J genes are TRBV6-5 and TRBJ1-1; maybe TRBD1 (5 bases). The CDR3 totals 12 residues. CDR1 is MNHEY and CDR2 is SVGAGI in the germline V gene. V dropped 3 bases and J dropped 11 bases, with 13 bases sitting between them. The CDR3 DNA follows: TGTGCCAGCAGTTATCCGGCAGGGCAGGCTTTCTTT. Amino acids: CASSYPAGQAFF.

The chain links TRBV2 to TRBJ1-1; D not certain. Deletions cut 3 bases from V and 6 bases from J, with 14 bases between. Germline CDR1 and CDR2: SNHLY and FYNNEI. The CDR3 runs 14 residues. CDR3: CASSDEGGGPEAFF. CDR3 nucleotide sequence: TGTGCCAGCAGTGACGAGGGTGGTGGTCCTGAAGCTTTCTTT.

This clone is a singleton in its sample. The V call is TRBV27, the J call TRBJ2-5; the match to TRBD2 covers 8 bases. With V trimmed by 9 bases and J by 9 bases, 18 bases remained unmatched. This CDR3 is 15 amino acids long. Germline CDR1 reads MNHEY; CDR2 reads SMNVEV (reference sequence). The CDR3 bases are TGTGCCAGTAAAGAGGCTAGCGGGTCCACATGGGCCCAGTACTTC. It encodes CASKEASGSTWAQYF.